These T cell receptor beta chains were read from a single sample in a study of brain T cells in children with intractable seizures. TCRdb keeps only in-frame clones here, not all; method: immunoSEQ multiplex PCR. The table lists tens of thousands of clones, under 95% of them singletons. The input for sequencing was peripheral blood, taken at surgery. These receptors came from a girl aged 2 to 10 with Rasmussen encephalitis and intractable seizures. Both conserved end residues are part of each CDR3. A D gene is named only where the DNA matches it firmly. Expanded clones get a size class; other rows say once, few or many, or leave the size out.

CDR3 length	V gene	clone size	J gene	D gene	CDR3 protein	CDR3 DNA
14	TRBV9	.	TRBJ2-1	TRBD2	CASSAPGGAREQFF	TGTGCCAGCAGCGCCCCGGGGGGGGCCAGAGAGCAGTTCTTC
12	TRBV4-1	once	TRBJ2-4	.	CASSQGENIQYF	TGCGCCAGCAGCCAAGGAGAAAACATTCAGTACTTC
15	TRBV2	once	TRBJ2-3	TRBD2	CASSEASGSSDTQYF	TGTGCCAGCAGTGAGGCTAGCGGGAGCTCAGATACGCAGTATTTT
15	TRBV3-1/TRBV3-2	.	TRBJ2-1	.	CASSQSHLLGSEQFF	TGTGCCAGCAGCCAAAGTCACCTGCTTGGGTCTGAGCAGTTCTTC
17	TRBV19	.	TRBJ2-7	.	CASSIGSRQTYSYEQYF	TGTGCCAGTAGTATTGGCTCGCGGCAGACGTATTCCTACGAGCAGTACTTC
12	TRBV5-1	.	TRBJ2-2	.	CASSHDTGELFF	TGCGCCAGCAGCCACGACACCGGGGAGCTGTTTTTT
13	TRBV6-5	few	TRBJ1-5	.	CASSPTGRQPQHF	TGTGCCAGCAGTCCCACGGGGAGGCAGCCCCAGCATTTT
13	TRBV18	.	TRBJ1-2	.	CASSPEPNYGYTF	TGTGCCAGCTCACCAGAACCTAACTATGGCTACACCTTC
13	TRBV30	.	TRBJ1-1	.	CAWGVITGPGAFF	TGTGCCTGGGGGGTTATTACAGGGCCCGGAGCTTTCTTT
15	TRBV7-9	.	TRBJ1-4	.	CASSLLDGLNEKLFF	TGTGCCAGCAGCTTACTGGACGGTCTGAATGAAAAACTGTTTTTT
17	TRBV2	.	TRBJ1-4	TRBD1	CASFRQGAQPTNEKLFF	TGTGCCAGCTTCAGGCAGGGGGCGCAGCCAACTAATGAAAAACTGTTTTTT
14	TRBV6-1	.	TRBJ1-3	.	CASSESPSGNTIYF	TGTGCCAGCAGTGAGTCCCCCTCTGGAAACACCATATATTTT
14	TRBV27	.	TRBJ1-3	.	CASSLFFSGNTIYF	TGTGCCAGCAGTTTATTTTTTTCTGGAAACACCATATATTTT
14	TRBV5-5	once	TRBJ2-5	.	CASSVSLWEETQYF	TGTGCCAGCAGCGTTTCGCTTTGGGAGGAGACCCAGTACTTC
11	TRBV5-1	once	TRBJ2-7	.	CASSDNYEQYF	TGCGCCAGCAGTGACAACTACGAGCAGTACTTC
14	TRBV5-4	.	TRBJ1-1	TRBD1	CASSLDWTGKEAFF	TGTGCCAGCAGCCTTGACTGGACAGGGAAGGAAGCTTTCTTT
16	TRBV7-3	.	TRBJ2-7	.	CASSFGRTGASYEQYF	TGTGCCAGCAGCTTCGGCAGAACCGGAGCCTCCTACGAGCAGTACTTC
15	TRBV5-8	.	TRBJ1-2	.	CASSDGGTLGYGYTF	TGTGCCAGCAGCGATGGGGGGACACTGGGCTATGGCTACACCTTC
15	TRBV3-1/TRBV3-2	once	TRBJ2-7	.	CASSQGSGGTSEQYF	TGTGCCAGCAGCCAAGGGTCAGGGGGGACCTCCGAGCAGTACTTC
13	TRBV5-4	.	TRBJ1-1	.	CASSPVGNTEAFF	TGTGCCAGCAGCCCCGTTGGGAACACTGAAGCTTTCTTT
14	TRBV27	.	TRBJ2-3	TRBD2	CASSFAGGIDTQYF	TGTGCCAGCAGTTTTGCGGGAGGGATAGATACGCAGTATTTT
17	TRBV19	.	TRBJ2-1	TRBD2	CASSGTWGGSSYNEQFF	TGTGCCAGTAGTGGGACTTGGGGAGGGAGCTCCTACAATGAGCAGTTCTTC
15	TRBV19	.	TRBJ2-5	TRBD1	CASSISGQGRETQYF	TGTGCCAGTAGTATATCTGGACAGGGAAGGGAGACCCAGTACTTC
17	TRBV19	.	TRBJ1-1	TRBD1	CASSILRDRDSNTEAFF	TGTGCCAGTAGTATACTTCGTGACAGGGACTCTAACACTGAAGCTTTCTTT
17	TRBV30	.	TRBJ2-1	.	CAWSVRVRGGPGNEQFF	TGTGCCTGGAGTGTACGGGTGAGGGGGGGGCCTGGCAATGAGCAGTTCTTC
15	TRBV9	.	TRBJ1-2	.	CASSVDNRPSGGYTF	TGTGCCAGCAGCGTAGATAACAGGCCTTCGGGTGGCTACACCTTC
12	TRBV2	.	TRBJ1-1	.	CASRGGISEAFF	TGTGCCAGCAGGGGGGGGATTTCTGAAGCTTTCTTT
13	TRBV3-1/TRBV3-2	.	TRBJ2-1	TRBD2	CASSFGLAGEQFF	TGTGCCAGCAGCTTTGGACTAGCGGGGGAGCAGTTCTTC